Listed below are T cell receptor beta chains from one sample, sequenced in a study of blood T cells in healthy people across ages. TCRdb re-called the 5' RACE reads through MiXCR, storing one row per CDR3 protein. The data hold roughly 1,700,000 distinct CDR3 sequences, with over 25% observed a single time. Sequencing was done on a sample of blood. Receptor source: a woman in her 30s in good health. The CDR3 runs from the conserved cysteine through the conserved F or W. A D gene is named only where the DNA matches it firmly. Expanded clones get a size class; other rows say once, few or many, or leave the size out.

clone_size	v_call	cdr3_length	j_call	d_call	cdr3_aa	cdr3_nt
NA	TRBV20-1	13	TRBJ2-7	TRBD1	CSAMDRASYEQYF	TGCAGTGCTATGGACAGGGCTTCCTACGAGCAGTACTTC
NA	TRBV7-9	15	TRBJ2-1	NA	CASNLVALTGNEQFF	TGTGCCAGCAACTTAGTTGCACTGACGGGGAATGAGCAGTTCTTC
NA	TRBV12-5	14	TRBJ1-1	TRBD1	CASGRDRVVPEAFF	TGTGCTAGTGGCCGGGACAGGGTAGTCCCTGAAGCTTTCTTT
NA	TRBV7-2	15	TRBJ1-1	TRBD1	CASRLGGTGGTEAFF	TGTGCCAGCAGGCTTGGGGGGACAGGGGGCACTGAAGCTTTCTTT
NA	TRBV20-1	13	TRBJ1-3	NA	CSPAGADGNTIYF	TGCAGTCCCGCGGGGGCTGATGGAAACACCATATATTTT
NA	TRBV5-4	13	TRBJ2-7	NA	CASSSTGHNSQYF	TGTGCCAGCAGCTCCACAGGTCACAATTCCCAGTACTTC
few	TRBV3-1	14	TRBJ2-1	NA	CASSPSRRGDEQFF	TGTGCCAGCAGCCCCTCTAGACGAGGTGATGAGCAGTTCTTC
NA	TRBV11-2	15	TRBJ1-1	NA	CASSPSRSGDTEAFF	TGTGCCAGCAGCCCTTCCCGGTCAGGGGACACTGAAGCTTTCTTT
NA	TRBV12-3/TRBV12-4	15	TRBJ2-7	NA	CASSSVVHGGYEQYF	TGTGCCAGCAGCTCAGTGGTCCACGGTGGGTATGAGCAGTACTTC
NA	TRBV15	14	TRBJ1-1	NA	CATSRDNGGRGAFF	TGTGCCACCAGCAGAGATAACGGGGGGCGTGGGGCTTTCTTT
NA	TRBV29-1	12	TRBJ1-1	NA	CSVSLTNTEAFF	TGCAGCGTCTCTCTCACCAACACTGAAGCTTTCTTT
NA	TRBV12-3/TRBV12-4	15	TRBJ2-3	NA	CASSKPGPSDYTQYF	TGTGCCAGCAGCAAACCGGGACCCAGTGATTATACGCAGTATTTT
few	TRBV5-6	15	TRBJ1-2	TRBD1	CASSTTGKANYGYTF	TGTGCCAGCAGCACGACAGGGAAAGCGAACTATGGCTACACCTTC
few	TRBV7-2	13	TRBJ2-7	NA	CASSLNTGGEQYF	TGTGCCAGCAGCTTGAACACAGGAGGGGAGCAGTACTTC
few	TRBV20-1	13	TRBJ2-7	TRBD1	CSAPGQERSEQYF	TGCAGTGCACCGGGACAGGAACGTTCCGAGCAGTACTTC
once	TRBV11-2	14	TRBJ2-3	TRBD2	CASSLGAGLDTQYF	TGTGCCAGCAGCTTAGGAGCGGGGCTAGATACGCAGTATTTT
NA	TRBV14	15	TRBJ1-1	NA	CASSRTATRNTEAFF	TGTGCCAGCAGCCGTACAGCTACTCGGAACACTGAAGCTTTCTTT
many	TRBV6-5	14	TRBJ2-7	NA	CASSYGGTSYEQYF	TGTGCCAGCAGTTACGGCGGGACCTCCTACGAGCAGTACTTC
NA	TRBV7-9	13	TRBJ2-1	TRBD1	CASRMTGTDEQFF	TGTGCCAGCAGGATGACAGGGACCGATGAGCAGTTCTTC
NA	TRBV7-8	16	TRBJ2-3	TRBD2	CASSPHRAGGRNTQYF	TGTGCCAGCAGCCCCCATAGGGCGGGAGGGCGTAATACGCAGTATTTT
NA	TRBV20-1	17	TRBJ2-5	NA	CSARDTGGLSSSDEQYF	TGCAGTGCTAGAGATACGGGGGGCCTTAGTAGTTCGGATGAGCAGTACTTC
many	TRBV7-4	22	TRBJ2-7	NA	CASSLALMGVWDSKGVDYEQYF	TGTGCCAGCAGCTTAGCGCTAATGGGTGTCTGGGACTCTAAGGGAGTGGACTACGAGCAGTACTTC
NA	TRBV14	15	TRBJ1-3	NA	CASSPVAFPGNTIYF	TGTGCCAGCAGCCCCGTAGCGTTCCCCGGAAACACCATATATTTT
NA	TRBV3-1	14	TRBJ1-5	NA	CASSQAEYNQPQHF	TGTGCCAGCAGCCAGGCAGAGTACAATCAGCCCCAGCATTTT
NA	TRBV29-1	14	TRBJ1-1	TRBD1	CSVAHRGSNTEAFF	TGCAGCGTTGCACACAGGGGGTCGAACACTGAAGCTTTCTTT
NA	TRBV7-2	15	TRBJ2-5	TRBD2	CASSLRAGGGETQYF	TGTGCCAGCAGCTTAAGAGCGGGGGGGGGAGAGACCCAGTACTTC
few	TRBV18	17	TRBJ2-5	NA	CASSRLPSGTVQETQYF	TGTGCCAGCTCACGCCTACCAAGCGGGACAGTCCAAGAGACCCAGTACTTC
NA	TRBV10-3	14	TRBJ2-3	NA	CAPLSGGETDTQYF	TGTGCCCCCCTCTCCGGGGGCGAGACAGATACGCAGTATTTT
many	TRBV7-9	12	TRBJ2-7	NA	CASSLGVDEQYF	TGTGCCAGCAGCTTAGGGGTCGACGAGCAGTACTTC
NA	TRBV15	15	TRBJ1-1	NA	CATGRERGGITEAFF	TGTGCCACCGGCAGAGAGCGTGGGGGAATCACTGAAGCTTTCTTT
NA	TRBV7-9	15	TRBJ2-3	TRBD1	CASSRQGDRTDTQYF	TGTGCCAGCAGCCGACAGGGTGATCGCACAGATACGCAGTATTTT
few	TRBV20-1	14	TRBJ2-1	NA	CSALEDTGPNEQFF	TGCAGTGCTCTAGAGGACACAGGCCCTAATGAGCAGTTCTTC
many	TRBV12-3/TRBV12-4	12	TRBJ2-4	NA	CASKGVGNIQYF	TGTGCCAGTAAGGGGGTAGGGAACATTCAGTACTTC
few	TRBV5-5	16	TRBJ2-3	TRBD2	CASSSPLAGGTDTQYF	TGTGCCAGCAGCTCGCCACTAGCGGGGGGCACAGATACGCAGTATTTT
NA	TRBV7-6	15	TRBJ1-6	TRBD1	CASSEESRGNSPLHF	TGTGCCAGCAGCGAGGAGAGCAGGGGGAATTCACCCCTCCACTTT
many	TRBV29-1	13	TRBJ2-1	NA	CTSRGAGYNEQFF	TGCACCAGTCGGGGGGCCGGCTACAATGAGCAGTTCTTC
NA	TRBV28	13	TRBJ2-5	TRBD2	CAGSGGGRETQYF	TGTGCCGGTAGCGGGGGGGGACGAGAGACCCAGTACTTC
few	TRBV12-3/TRBV12-4	14	TRBJ1-1	NA	CASSTVARNTEAFF	TGTGCCAGCAGCACTGTGGCCCGAAACACTGAAGCTTTCTTT
many	TRBV4-1	15	TRBJ1-2	NA	CASSQGGGSNYGYTF	TGTGCCAGCAGTCAAGGAGGGGGAAGTAACTATGGCTACACCTTC
many	TRBV7-9	12	TRBJ2-7	NA	CASSLNLYEQYF	TGTGCCAGCAGCTTGAATTTGTACGAGCAGTACTTC
many	TRBV7-2	13	TRBJ2-1	NA	CASSLAQNNEQFF	TGTGCCAGCAGCTTAGCGCAGAACAATGAGCAGTTCTTC
many	TRBV20-1	15	TRBJ2-7	NA	CSGTGPGTDSYEQYF	TGCAGTGGCACCGGACCCGGGACGGACTCCTACGAGCAGTACTTC
NA	TRBV12-3/TRBV12-4	16	TRBJ2-7	TRBD2	CASSPRGGRRYNEQYF	TGTGCCAGCAGTCCCCGGGGCGGGAGGCGTTACAATGAGCAGTACTTC
NA	TRBV15	15	TRBJ1-5	TRBD1	CATSKTGEINQPQHF	TGTGCCACCAGCAAGACAGGGGAGATCAATCAGCCCCAGCATTTT
many	TRBV20-1	15	TRBJ1-5	NA	CSARDRGHEVQPQHF	TGCAGTGCTAGAGATCGGGGGCACGAGGTTCAGCCCCAGCATTTT